The 17 T cell receptor beta chains in this list originate from one sample, sequenced in a study of a mutant IDH1 vaccine in newly diagnosed glioma. These receptors' antigens are unknown. Profiling relied on immunoSEQ multiplex PCR, and the TCRdb table lists in-frame clones only, not all of them. The sample lists 70,000 to 90,000 clones, more than 85% occurring once. Described time point: week 5, during vaccination. Every vaccination contained 300 ug of the mutant IDH1 20-mer peptide and was paired with topical imiquimod. Source: PBMCs, taken from a glioma patient whose treatment included an IDH1 peptide vaccine. Receptors originate from a woman between 50 and 59 years old with glioma.

The chain links TRBV27 to TRBJ2-1; 9 bases map to TRBD2. Germline V gene lookup returns CDR1 MNHEY and CDR2 SMNVEV (reference sequence). CDR3 length: 16 amino acids. The ends lost 5 bases at V and 2 bases at J; junction bases unmatched: 7. CDR3 bases: TGTGCCAGCAGTCCCCCTGGCGGGAGGGCCTACAATGAGCAGTTCTTC. Translation: CASSPPGGRAYNEQFF.

This chain links TRBV11-2 with TRBJ2-7; unclear D gene. V lost 0 bases, J lost 4 bases, and 7 bases lay in between. This CDR3 spans 13 amino acids. Germline CDR1 and CDR2: SGHAT and FQNNGV. CDR3 sequence reads: CASSLDTPYEQYF. For the CDR3, the DNA is TGTGCCAGCAGCTTAGACACACCGTACGAGCAGTACTTC.

The chain carries TRBV28 and TRBJ2-7; tentatively, D is TRBD2 (6 bases). Looked up from germline, CDR1 is MDHEN and CDR2 is SYDVKM. The germline V and J ends were trimmed by 3 bases and 1 base, with 16 bases remaining between them. This CDR3 is built from 16 residues. The CDR3 bases are TGTGCCAGCAGTTTCGTAGGAGGGGTCGGGTCCTACGAGCAGTACTTC. Protein product: CASSFVGGVGSYEQYF.

This rearrangement joins TRBV18 to TRBJ2-1; the match to TRBD2 covers 13 bases. CDR1 and CDR2 (germline): KGHSH, LQKENI. The CDR3 loop spans 15 amino acids. V trimming: 4 bases; J trimming: 7 bases; junction bases outside the gene matches: 4. CDR3 sequence reads: CASSRTSGSVNEQFF. The CDR3 bases are TGTGCCAGCTCACGGACTAGCGGGAGTGTGAATGAGCAGTTCTTC. Filled out from reference TRBV18 and TRBJ2-1, the complete variable domain reads NAGVMQNPRHLVRRRGQEARLRCSPMKGHSHVYWYRQLPEEGLKFMVYLQKENIIDESGMPKERFSAEFPKEGPSILRIQQVVRGDSAAYFCASSRTSGSVNEQFFGPGTRLTVL.

The chain employs TRBV19 and TRBJ2-1, with a weak D call TRBD2 (5 bases). The CDR3 covers 13 residues. From germline, CDR1 is LNHDA and CDR2 SQIVND (reference sequence). V lost 5 bases and J 3 bases, leaving 8 bases between the germline ends. DNA for the CDR3: TGTGCCAGTAGTGAGGGTTACTACAATGAGCAGTTCTTC. This gives the protein CASSEGYYNEQFF.

The CDR3 sequence: CAGRQGSTGELFF. CDR3 nucleotide sequence: TGTGCCGGCAGACAAGGGAGTACCGGGGAGCTGTTTTTT. The chain couples TRBV19 to TRBJ2-2, with D perhaps matching TRBD2 (5 bases). This CDR3 contains 13 residues. Germline V lookup: CDR1 LNHDA, CDR2 SQIVND (reference sequence). V was shortened by 11 bases and J by 5 bases, with 15 bases between the two germline ends.

This chain links TRBV7-2 with TRBJ2-3; D unresolved. Germline V gene data show CDR1 as SGHTA and CDR2 as FQGNSA. Trimming stripped 5 bases from V and 0 bases from J, with 9 bases between. The CDR3 extends over 14 amino acids. CDR3 nucleotide sequence: TGTGCCAGCAGCCTTTGGATGAGCACAGATACGCAGTATTTT. Its protein product is CASSLWMSTDTQYF.

DNA of the CDR3: TGTCCCAAGCCCGGGGAAGGGGGTAATGAAAAACTGTTTTTT. Translated: CPKPGEGGNEKLFF. The chain has TRBV19 and TRBJ1-4; tentative D call: TRBD1 (6 bases). The germline CDR1 and CDR2 sequences are LNHDA and SQIVND (reference sequence). The CDR3 length is 14 residues.

In its sample, this clone was seen once. The genes are TRBV28 and TRBJ2-7; D is unclear. The CDR3 spans 13 residues. Germline CDR1 is MDHEN and CDR2 is SYDVKM. Trimming pared 6 bases from V and 1 base from J, leaving 10 bases between. CDR3 residues: CASSRPISYEQYF. CDR3 DNA: TGTGCCAGCAGCCGACCGATTTCCTACGAGCAGTACTTC.

This clone was counted once. This chain links TRBV7-9 with TRBJ2-1; unclear D gene. Germline values: CDR1 SEHNR, CDR2 FQNEAQ (reference sequence). Trimming removed 5 bases from V and 6 bases from J, with 17 bases in between. The CDR3 spans 15 residues. The CDR3 DNA follows: TGTGCCAGCAGCCTAACCCCAACGAACTCCAATGAGCAGTTCTTC. The encoded protein is CASSLTPTNSNEQFF.

A single count supports this clone. The V gene is TRBV7-6, the J gene TRBJ2-2; 8 positions agree with TRBD1. The CDR3 consists of 15 residues. V lost 0 bases and J lost 6; bases outside the gene matches: 3. The germline V gene encodes CDR1 SGHVS and CDR2 FNYEAQ. For the CDR3, the DNA is TGTGCCAGCAGCTTAGCACGCAGGGGGCCCGGGGAGCTGTTTTTT. This codes for CASSLARRGPGELFF.

The chain is built from TRBV28 and TRBJ1-1; D is possibly TRBD1 (6 bases). Germline CDR1 is MDHEN and CDR2 is SYDVKM. The CDR3 is 14 residues long. V lost 6 bases and J 1 base, leaving 12 bases between the germline ends. The CDR3 spells CASSGGGANTEAFF. The CDR3 region has the DNA TGTGCCAGCAGCGGAGGGGGGGCGAACACTGAAGCTTTCTTT.

This clone was picked up one time. The chain carries TRBV11-2 and TRBJ2-1; D may be TRBD1 (5 bases). The germline V gene has CDR1 SGHAT and CDR2 FQNNGV. CDR3 length: 16 amino acids. V gave up 5 bases and J gave up 6 bases, with 20 bases separating them. The CDR3 nucleotides read TGTGCCAGCAGCCAATCCACAGGAACTGCTTTCAATGAGCAGTTCTTC. Residues: CASSQSTGTAFNEQFF.

The gene calls are TRBV7-2 and TRBJ2-2; maybe TRBD2 (5 bases). The CDR3 has 15 residues. Germline V CDR1 and CDR2: SGHTA, FQGNSA. The V and J ends lost 2 bases and 1 base respectively, with 8 bases between them. The CDR3 DNA follows: TGTGCCAGCAGCTTATTCAGCGGGAACACCGGGGAGCTGTTTTTT. The encoded protein is CASSLFSGNTGELFF. The full variable domain, with the rest looked up from reference TRBV7-2 and TRBJ2-2, is GAGVSQSPSNKVTEKGKDVELRCDPISGHTALYWYRQSLGQGLEFLIYFQGNSAPDKSGLPSDRFSAERTGGSVSTLTIQRTQQEDSAVYLCASSLFSGNTGELFFGEGSRLTVL.

This chain connects TRBV28 to TRBJ2-1; unclear D gene. This CDR3 region has 12 residues. The germline gives CDR1 MDHEN, CDR2 SYDVKM. Trimming shortened V by 5 bases and J by 5 bases, and 7 bases separated the two germline ends. CDR3 amino acids: CASSGRDNEQFF. Here the CDR3 DNA reads TGTGCCAGCAGTGGACGAGACAATGAGCAGTTCTTC.

The rearrangement links TRBV11-2 to TRBJ2-1, with D uncertain. Germline V gene data show CDR1 as SGHAT and CDR2 as FQNNGV. Between the trimmed V and J ends, which lost 10 bases and 8 bases, there was a span of 15 bases. This CDR3 has 12 amino acids. The CDR3, as DNA: TGTGCCACCGCCCCACCTTGGGATGAGCAGTTCTTC. Protein product: CATAPPWDEQFF.

This clone has just one count. The chain carries TRBV5-1 and TRBJ2-7; 8 bases match TRBD2. This CDR3 region has 15 residues. The germline gives CDR1 SGHRS, CDR2 YFSETQ. V lost 4 bases, J lost 6 bases, and 12 bases stayed unmatched. CDR3 sequence: CASSPGEAGVREQYF. In nucleotides, the CDR3 is TGCGCCAGCAGCCCCGGAGAAGCGGGAGTTCGCGAGCAGTACTTC.